The 30 T cell receptor beta chains given below trace back to one sample, sequenced in a study of blood T cells in healthy people across ages. A second PCR of about 7 to 11 cycles used a sample-barcoded 5' primer and a J-beta primer mix. From the 5' RACE reads, TCRdb called clonotypes with MiXCR, one entry per CDR3 protein. The sample lists 910,000 or so distinct CDR3 sequences, 45% to 60% occurring once. Sequences were obtained from blood. The receptor source for this set is a woman aged 60 to 75 in good health.

The chain is built from TRBV21-1 and TRBJ1-2; the table's D call TRBD1 went unverified against the DNA. TRBV21-1 is shown as a pseudogene. The length of the CDR3 is 13 residues. The DNA of the CDR3 is TGTGCCAGCCCCCGAGACAAATCCCATGGCTACACCTTC. Protein: CASPRDKSHGYTF.

The genes are TRBV20-1 and TRBJ2-7; TRBD2 agrees at 9 bases. Germline V CDR1 and CDR2: DFQATT, SNEGSKA (reference sequence). With V trimmed by 1 base and J by 5 bases, 9 bases remained unmatched. The CDR3 has 15 amino acids. The CDR3 is CSARGGLAGYHEQYF. In nucleotides, the CDR3 is TGCAGTGCTAGAGGAGGGCTAGCGGGATACCACGAGCAGTACTTC.

Remarks on this clonotype: Compared with germline, one end of the junction differs, possibly owing to a read error. The genes are TRBV6-5 and TRBJ2-1; no definite D call. The germline CDR1 and CDR2 sequences are MNHEY and SVGAGI. This CDR3 is 13 amino acids long. The CDR3 DNA reads as TGTGCCAGTAGTTACGAAGTAAACAATGAGCAGTTCTTC. This encodes CASSYEVNNEQFF.

This clonotype was recorded only once. The J gene is TRBJ2-6, the V gene TRBV7-9; D possibly uses TRBD1 or TRBD2 (5 bases each). Trimming left V 10 bases short and J 0 bases short, with 16 bases between. Per the germline V gene, CDR1 is SEHNR and CDR2 is FQNEAQ (reference sequence). The CDR3 covers 16 residues. The CDR3 is CATSSGPPSGANVLTF. The CDR3 DNA sequence: TGTGCCACTTCCTCGGGGCCCCCCTCTGGGGCCAACGTCCTGACTTTC.

Only a few counts were recorded for this clonotype. The rearrangement joins TRBV6-6 to TRBJ2-7; D might be TRBD1 (6 bases). The V end lost 9 bases, the J end lost 3 bases, and 18 bases lay between the germline ends. This CDR3 has 14 amino acids. CDR1 MNHNY and CDR2 SVGAGI come from the germline V gene (reference sequence). In nucleotides, the CDR3 is TGTGCCAGTAAGGAGGACAGTTTAAACTACGAGCAGTACTTC. Translated, it gives CASKEDSLNYEQYF.

This clonotype appeared a single time. This rearrangement joins TRBV12-3 or TRBV12-4 to TRBJ2-7, with D perhaps matching TRBD1 (6 bases). Trimming shortened V by 5 bases and J by 2 bases, and 13 bases separated the two germline ends. This CDR3 is 14 amino acids long. CDR3 sequence: CASSRDTETYEQYF. The CDR3 bases are TGTGCCAGCAGTCGGGACACCGAGACCTACGAGCAGTACTTC.

This clonotype came up a few times. The rearrangement links TRBV11-2 to TRBJ1-6, with 7 bases aligning to TRBD1. The CDR3 is 13 residues long. V was pared by 5 bases and J by 7 bases, with 2 bases of the junction left unmatched. In germline, CDR1 is SGHAT, CDR2 FQNNGV. Written as DNA, the CDR3 is TGTGCCAGCAGCATGGGACAGAATTCACCCCTCCACTTT. Translating gives CASSMGQNSPLHF.

The chain employs TRBV20-1 and TRBJ2-3; D might be TRBD2 (6 bases). V was trimmed by 6 bases and J by 3 bases, leaving 13 bases between them. Germline values: CDR1 DFQATT, CDR2 SNEGSKA (reference sequence). The CDR3 is 13 amino acids. The CDR3 sequence is CSAAELATDTQYF. Written as DNA, the CDR3 is TGCAGTGCCGCCGAACTAGCTACAGATACGCAGTATTTT.

The V call is TRBV30, the J call TRBJ2-3; D uncertain. The CDR3 has 14 residues. Germline CDR1 is GTSNPN and CDR2 is SVGIG (reference sequence). V was clipped by 5 bases and J by 1 base, with 13 bases between them. CDR3 DNA sequence: TGTGCCTGGGGTCGCCGCCAGGGCACAGATACGCAGTATTTT. As protein: CAWGRRQGTDTQYF.

The chain has TRBV24-1 and TRBJ2-1; TRBD2 matches 9 bases. The CDR3 sequence is 16 residues long. With V trimmed by 5 bases and J by 4 bases, 8 bases remained unmatched. CDR1 and CDR2 from the germline V gene are KGHDR and SFDVKD. CDR3 sequence: CATSASVAGVYNEQFF. The CDR3 DNA sequence: TGTGCCACCAGTGCGTCGGTAGCGGGGGTATACAATGAGCAGTTCTTC.

The CDR3, as DNA: TGCAGCGGAAAGGGTGGGCGCTCCTACGAGCAGTACTTC. Its translation is CSGKGGRSYEQYF. The chain employs TRBV29-1 and TRBJ2-7; D is undetermined. V lost 7 bases and J 0 bases, leaving 13 bases between the germline ends. The CDR3 is 13 residues long. The germline CDR1 and CDR2 sequences are SQVTM and ANQGSEA.

The chain recombines TRBV7-9 with TRBJ2-3; 13 bases line up with TRBD2. Per germline, CDR1 SEHNR and CDR2 FQNEAQ (reference sequence). This CDR3 has 16 residues. V shed 5 bases, J shed 5 bases, and the junction held 7 bases outside the gene matches. The CDR3 DNA sequence: TGTGCCAGCAGCCCCCGACTAGCGGGGGGTAAAGATACGCAGTATTTT. As protein: CASSPRLAGGKDTQYF. Full variable domain (outside the CDR3, taken from reference TRBV7-9 and TRBJ2-3): DTGVSQNPRHKITKRGQNVTFRCDPISEHNRLYWYRQTLGQGPEFLTYFQNEAQLEKSRLLSDRFSAERPKGSFSTLEIQRTEQGDSAMYLCASSPRLAGGKDTQYFGPGTRLTVL.

The J gene is TRBJ2-1, the V gene TRBV4-3; D may be TRBD1 (6 bases). This CDR3 region has 14 residues. Looked up from germline, CDR1 is LGHNA and CDR2 is YSLEER. Trimming removed 3 bases at V and 5 bases at J, with 11 bases between. CDR3 sequence: CASSHGGQNNEQFF. The DNA of the CDR3 is TGCGCCAGCAGCCACGGTGGACAGAACAATGAGCAGTTCTTC.

The genes are TRBV7-9 and TRBJ2-1, with D perhaps given as TRBD1 or TRBD2 (5 bases each). The CDR3 runs to 15 residues. CDR1 SEHNR and CDR2 FQNEAQ come from the germline V gene (reference sequence). Trimming removed 7 bases at V and 9 bases at J, with 22 bases between. The CDR3 loop reads CASTGGLADLGEQFF. The CDR3 DNA follows: TGTGCCAGCACTGGGGGTCTAGCTGACTTGGGTGAGCAGTTCTTC.

This clonotype was observed many times. The chain carries TRBV29-1 and TRBJ2-5, with D tentatively TRBD1 (6 bases). The CDR3 totals 11 residues. Looked up from germline, CDR1 is SQVTM and CDR2 is ANQGSEA. V lost 7 bases to trimming and J lost 4 bases, with 10 bases between them. The CDR3 DNA reads TGCAGCGGAGAAGGGGGAGAGACCCAGTACTTC. It is translated as CSGEGGETQYF.

The chain is built from TRBV2 and TRBJ2-1; tentative D call: TRBD2 (6 bases). CDR3 length: 15 amino acids. The V end lost 4 bases, the J end lost 4 bases, and 14 bases lay between the germline ends. Germline V gives CDR1 SNHLY, CDR2 FYNNEI. CDR3 loop: CASSGTGEIYNEQFF. CDR3 sequence (DNA): TGTGCCAGCAGTGGTACGGGAGAGATATACAATGAGCAGTTCTTC.

The V gene is TRBV13, the J gene TRBJ1-1, with D unresolved. There are 13 residues in the CDR3. Germline V CDR1 and CDR2: PRHDT, FYEKMQ (reference sequence). V was cut by 8 bases and J by 1 base, with 11 bases left in between. The CDR3 region is CASALGGNTEAFF. The CDR3 region has the DNA TGTGCCAGCGCCTTAGGTGGGAACACTGAAGCTTTCTTT.

This clonotype has only one observation. CDR3 nucleotides: TGCGCCAGCAGCCTCAAACAGGGGCTGGTTTACGAGCAGTACTTC. Translation: CASSLKQGLVYEQYF. The gene calls are TRBV5-1 and TRBJ2-7; 7 nucleotides agree with TRBD1. The CDR3 has 15 amino acids. Germline V gene sequence: CDR1 SGHRS, CDR2 YFSETQ. V shed 4 bases and J 4 bases; nucleotides not matched to a gene: 11.

This clonotype was counted once. This chain links TRBV6-5 with TRBJ1-4; possibly TRBD1 for D (5 bases). In germline, CDR1 is MNHEY, CDR2 SVGAGI. V lost 6 bases and J lost 0, with 14 bases in between. The CDR3 totals 16 residues. The CDR3 sequence: CASRKLGGATNEKLFF. The CDR3 DNA sequence: TGTGCCAGCAGAAAACTAGGAGGGGCAACTAATGAAAAACTGTTTTTT.

The rearrangement uses TRBV29-1 and TRBJ2-1, with 9 nucleotides matching TRBD2. The CDR3 sequence is 13 residues long. The V and J ends lost 4 bases and 9 bases, in that order; junction bases with no gene match: 7. CDR1 is SQVTM and CDR2 is ANQGSEA in the germline V gene. The CDR3: CSVGGTSSGEQFF. DNA of the CDR3: TGCAGCGTTGGTGGGACTAGCTCGGGTGAGCAGTTCTTC.

This chain links TRBV12-3 or TRBV12-4 with TRBJ2-1; 8 bases line up with TRBD2. The CDR3 consists of 18 residues. V trimming: 5 bases; J trimming: 2 bases; junction bases outside the gene matches: 14. Written as DNA, the CDR3 is TGTGCCAGCAGTCCAAACCCTAGCGGGCTGGCGGCCTACAATGAGCAGTTCTTC. Translating it yields CASSPNPSGLAAYNEQFF.

The chain joins TRBV7-3 to TRBJ2-5, with D perhaps TRBD2 (6 bases). Germline lookup yields CDR1 SGHTA and CDR2 FQGTGA. The V and J ends lost 5 bases and 1 base respectively, with 8 bases between them. The length of the CDR3 is 13 residues. CDR3 bases: TGTGCCAGCAGCCAGACTAGCCAAGAGACCCAGTACTTC. It is translated as CASSQTSQETQYF.

This clonotype was seen a handful of times. V is TRBV20-1 and J is TRBJ2-7; 7 bases align to TRBD2. CDR3 length: 14 amino acids. Germline loops: CDR1 DFQATT, CDR2 SNEGSKA (reference sequence). The V and J ends lost 4 bases and 0 bases, in that order; junction bases with no gene match: 6. CDR3 in amino acids: CSATTSSSSYEQYF. In DNA, the CDR3 is TGCAGTGCTACGACTAGCTCGAGCTCCTACGAGCAGTACTTC.

This rearrangement joins TRBV6-2 or TRBV6-3 to TRBJ2-5; tentatively, D is TRBD2 (5 bases). Germline CDR1 reads MNHEY; CDR2 reads SVGEGT. The V gene lost 3 bases and the J gene lost 1 base, with 12 bases spanning the gap. There are 15 residues in the CDR3. The CDR3 DNA reads TGTGCCAGCAGTTATGAGGGAGCGGCCCAAGAGACCCAGTACTTC. It encodes CASSYEGAAQETQYF.

This clonotype has just one count. This chain uses TRBV2 with TRBJ2-5; 9 bases match TRBD2. This CDR3 has 15 residues. With 3 bases clipped from V and 5 bases from J, the junction kept 7 bases outside the gene matches. CDR1 and CDR2 from the germline V gene are SNHLY and FYNNEI. The CDR3 spells CASSDGGRAEETQYF. The CDR3 DNA reads TGTGCCAGCAGTGACGGCGGGAGGGCCGAGGAGACCCAGTACTTC.

The J gene is TRBJ2-4, the V gene TRBV6-5, with D unclear. The CDR3 has 14 amino acids. Trimming removed 5 bases at V and 1 base at J, with 9 bases between. Germline V gene sequence: CDR1 MNHEY, CDR2 SVGAGI. The CDR3 loop is CASSTGGAKNIQYF. CDR3 DNA sequence: TGTGCCAGCAGTACCGGCGGCGCCAAAAACATTCAGTACTTC.

A single count supports this clonotype. The chain recombines TRBV3-1 with TRBJ2-4; 8 positions match TRBD2. The J call could be wrong; TRBJ2-7 is a better fit for the DNA end. In germline, CDR1 is LGHDT, CDR2 YNNKEL (reference sequence). The CDR3 totals 15 residues. The CDR3 coding sequence is TGTGCCAGCAGCCAGGGTAGCGGGGCGTATAGCGAGCAGTACTTC. The encoded protein is CASSQGSGAYSEQYF.

Notes on this clonotype: One end of the junction varies from germline; a read error may be responsible. The chain joins TRBV2 to TRBJ2-5, with 7 bases identical to TRBD2. Germline lookup yields CDR1 SNHLY and CDR2 FYNNEI. There are 14 residues in the CDR3. CDR3 bases: TGTGCCGGCAGCCCTCAGCGGGGACAAGAGACCCAGTACTTC. This encodes CAGSPQRGQETQYF.

V is TRBV12-3 or TRBV12-4 and J is TRBJ2-1; 11 bases map to TRBD2. The J call is in doubt because the DNA end fits TRBJ2-7 better. The CDR3 extends over 17 amino acids. The CDR3 loop is CASSPATSGKNNNEQYF. The CDR3 DNA reads TGTGCCAGCAGTCCGGCGACTAGCGGGAAGAACAACAATGAGCAGTACTTC.

The gene calls are TRBV7-3 and TRBJ2-3, with 9 bases fitting TRBD2. Germline CDR1 SGHTA, CDR2 FQGTGA. The trim removed 2 bases at V and 4 bases at J, leaving 1 base unmatched. This CDR3 is 14 amino acids long. DNA for the CDR3: TGTGCCAGCAGCTTATGGACTAGCGCAGATACGCAGTATTTT. It encodes CASSLWTSADTQYF.